Presented here are 5 T cell receptor beta chains from one specimen sequenced in a study of CD8 T cells in Susac syndrome. Reverse transcription of roughly 0.5 to 1 ug RNA was performed with random hexamers. TCRdb fed the immunoSEQ multiplex PCR reads into MiXCR, producing one record per CDR3 protein. The top ten hold about 0.1% of the sample, which has under 200,000 distinct CDR3 sequences, roughly 94% seen once. Material for sequencing was CD4+ T cells from PBMCs. Receptors originate from a human donor in good health.

This clonotype was counted once. The chain couples TRBV5-1 to TRBJ2-3, with D unclear. This CDR3 has 14 residues. Trimming took off 6 bases at V and 1 base at J, with 12 bases between the two ends. Germline values: CDR1 SGHRS, CDR2 YFSETQ. The CDR3 reads CASTRTDRTDTQYF. The CDR3 DNA reads as TGCGCCAGCACCCGGACCGACCGCACAGATACGCAGTATTTT.

The gene calls are TRBV18 and TRBJ1-1, with D perhaps matching TRBD1 (5 bases). CDR3 length: 15 amino acids. Trimming stripped 6 bases from V and 4 bases from J, with 18 bases between. The germline V gene encodes CDR1 KGHSH and CDR2 LQKENI. The CDR3 coding sequence is TGTGCCAGCTCCACCACGGGCGCAGGGCCCACTGAAGCTTTCTTT. Translating it yields CASSTTGAGPTEAFF.

The gene calls are TRBV20-1 and TRBJ2-1; tentatively, D is TRBD2 (7 bases). The CDR3 is made up of 16 amino acids. Between the trimmed V and J ends, which lost 2 bases and 4 bases, there was a span of 18 bases. Germline CDR1 DFQATT, CDR2 SNEGSKA (reference sequence). In DNA, the CDR3 is TGCAGTGCTAGAATCAAACTAAGCGGGACATACAATGAGCAGTTCTTC. Encoded protein: CSARIKLSGTYNEQFF.

This CDR3 reads CSVEFAGGFQETQYF. CDR3 DNA sequence: TGCAGCGTTGAATTCGCGGGGGGCTTCCAAGAGACCCAGTACTTC. This chain links TRBV29-1 with TRBJ2-5, with TRBD2 identical over 8 bases. Looked up from germline, CDR1 is SQVTM and CDR2 is ANQGSEA. V dropped 2 bases and J dropped 1; count of bases not matched to a gene: 6. The CDR3 sequence is 15 residues long.

This clonotype was recorded once. The chain is built from TRBV5-1 and TRBJ2-1; 8 nucleotides line up with TRBD1. Germline assignment: CDR1 SGHRS and CDR2 YFSETQ. This CDR3 has 18 amino acids. J was trimmed by 0 bases and V by 3 bases; bases with no gene match: 11. For the CDR3, the DNA is TGCGCCAGCAGCTCTTCAGGGGGCCCCCAGGCCTCCTACAATGAGCAGTTCTTC. Translating it yields CASSSSGGPQASYNEQFF.